The present T cell receptor beta chain was sequenced within a study of blood T cell repertoires in COVID-19. Study background: Donors in the United States, Italy and Spain gave samples during acute or convalescent COVID-19. T cells, B-cell-depleted T cells, or PBMCs provided the cDNA or gDNA that served as material.

Cohort placement rested on clinical history that participants reported themselves. V lost 6 bases to trimming and J lost 6 bases; unmatched junction nucleotides: 4. The CDR3 length is 13 residues. Germline loops: CDR1 LNHDA, CDR2 SQIVND (reference sequence). Methods used by the authors: Researchers report that nucleated cell counts were estimated from reference gene primer amplification. Sequencing used immunoSEQ multiplex PCR; TCRdb keeps in-frame clones, though not all of them. That table furnishes V, J and clone size, whereas the DNA furnished D and trimming. The sample contains around 400,000 clones, nearly 90% of which appear only once.

The sample comprised PBMCs or T cells enriched from blood (not recorded which). This receptor was taken from a woman younger than 45 who had recovered from COVID-19. The chain joins TRBV19 to TRBJ1-5, with TRBD1 identical over 8 bases. CDR3 sequence (DNA): TGTGCCAGTAGCGACAGGGGCAGTCAGCCCCAGCATTTT. This codes for CASSDRGSQPQHF.